This is a list of T cell receptor beta chains from one sample in a study of blood T cell repertoires in COVID-19. The protocol was immunoSEQ multiplex PCR, while the TCRdb copy is restricted to in-frame clones and leaves out a portion. The sample lists 80,000 to 130,000 clones, approximately 85% occurring once. The sample was peripheral blood. These TCRs come from a woman aged 60-75 years with acute or convalescent COVID-19. The CDR3 runs from the conserved cysteine through the conserved F or W. D genes are given only for firm matches. A clone size is listed for some rows: how often the clone was seen (once, few, many), or a class if it is expanded.

abundance: NA
j_gene: TRBJ2-6
d_gene: TRBD1
v_gene: TRBV2
CDR3nt: TGTGCCAGCAGCGGGGCCAAGGGGGCGAGCTCTGGGGCCAACGTCCTGACTTTC
CDR3aa: CASSGAKGASSGANVLTF

abundance: NA
j_gene: TRBJ1-2
d_gene: TRBD1
v_gene: TRBV7-9
CDR3nt: TGTGCCAGCAGCGGTGGGACAGTTCCCTATGGCTACACCTTC
CDR3aa: CASSGGTVPYGYTF

abundance: NA
j_gene: TRBJ1-2
d_gene: NA
v_gene: TRBV19
CDR3nt: TGTGCCAGTAGCTACAGGGCCGCGGATGGCTACACCTTC
CDR3aa: CASSYRAADGYTF

abundance: NA
j_gene: TRBJ2-5
d_gene: NA
v_gene: TRBV18
CDR3nt: TGTGCCAGCTCACCCGTGTTGGGGGGAGAGACCCAGTACTTC
CDR3aa: CASSPVLGGETQYF

abundance: NA
j_gene: TRBJ2-1
d_gene: NA
v_gene: TRBV4-1
CDR3nt: TGCGCCAGCAGCCAGGGGCCAGACTGGTACAATGAGCAGTTCTTC
CDR3aa: CASSQGPDWYNEQFF

abundance: NA
j_gene: TRBJ2-1
d_gene: TRBD2
v_gene: TRBV19
CDR3nt: TGTGCCAGTAGTATAGAAGGGACTAGCGGGACCAATGAGCAGTTCTTC
CDR3aa: CASSIEGTSGTNEQFF

abundance: NA
j_gene: TRBJ2-2
d_gene: NA
v_gene: TRBV9
CDR3nt: TGTGCCAGCAGCGTATCCGTGAACACCGGGGAGCTGTTTTTT
CDR3aa: CASSVSVNTGELFF

abundance: once
j_gene: TRBJ1-2
d_gene: TRBD1
v_gene: TRBV5-6
CDR3nt: TGTGCCAGCAGCCCTTGGGACAGGGCTGGCTACACCTTC
CDR3aa: CASSPWDRAGYTF

abundance: NA
j_gene: TRBJ1-1
d_gene: NA
v_gene: TRBV28
CDR3nt: TGTGCCAGCAGTTTACAGGGGATGAACACTGAAGCTTTCTTT
CDR3aa: CASSLQGMNTEAFF

abundance: NA
j_gene: TRBJ2-2
d_gene: NA
v_gene: TRBV3-1/TRBV3-2
CDR3nt: TGTGCCAGCAGAAGACAAGAGCTCACCGGGGAGCTGTTTTTT
CDR3aa: CASRRQELTGELFF

abundance: few
j_gene: TRBJ2-2
d_gene: NA
v_gene: TRBV19
CDR3nt: TGTGCCAGTAGTACCAGGGAAGCTTTAGCCGGGGAGCTGTTTTTT
CDR3aa: CASSTREALAGELFF

abundance: NA
j_gene: TRBJ1-5
d_gene: NA
v_gene: TRBV2
CDR3nt: TGTGCCAGCAGTGAAATAAGCAATCAGCCCCAGCATTTT
CDR3aa: CASSEISNQPQHF

abundance: NA
j_gene: TRBJ2-1
d_gene: TRBD2
v_gene: TRBV2
CDR3nt: TGTGCCAGCAGGCCACCGCCGGGACTAGCGGTAACTTCCTACAATGAGCAGTTCTTC
CDR3aa: CASRPPPGLAVTSYNEQFF

abundance: NA
j_gene: TRBJ1-1
d_gene: NA
v_gene: TRBV9
CDR3nt: TGTGCCAGCAGCGTAGTAGGGGAAGGGGAAGCTTTCTTT
CDR3aa: CASSVVGEGEAFF

abundance: NA
j_gene: TRBJ1-5
d_gene: NA
v_gene: TRBV29-1
CDR3nt: TGCAGCGTTTTAGGGGTTGGGAATCAGCCCCAGCATTTT
CDR3aa: CSVLGVGNQPQHF

abundance: NA
j_gene: TRBJ2-1
d_gene: TRBD1
v_gene: TRBV20-1
CDR3nt: TGCAGTGCTAGTTCGGGACAGGGAGCTGATGAGCAGTTCTTC
CDR3aa: CSASSGQGADEQFF

abundance: NA
j_gene: TRBJ1-4
d_gene: NA
v_gene: TRBV20-1
CDR3nt: TGCAGTGCTGCGTCAAATGAAAAACTGTTTTTT
CDR3aa: CSAASNEKLFF

abundance: NA
j_gene: TRBJ1-3
d_gene: TRBD1
v_gene: TRBV30
CDR3nt: TGTGCCTGGAGTGCACAGGGGGCTGGAAACACCATATATTTT
CDR3aa: CAWSAQGAGNTIYF

abundance: few
j_gene: TRBJ2-1
d_gene: NA
v_gene: TRBV6-5
CDR3nt: TGTGCCAGCAGTCCCCCAACCGGGGCCTACAATGAGCAGTTCTTC
CDR3aa: CASSPPTGAYNEQFF

abundance: few
j_gene: TRBJ2-3
d_gene: TRBD2
v_gene: TRBV6-5
CDR3nt: TGTGCCAGCAGCTCAGGACTAGCAAGGGGGGATACGCAGTATTTT
CDR3aa: CASSSGLARGDTQYF

abundance: NA
j_gene: TRBJ2-1
d_gene: TRBD2
v_gene: TRBV7-8
CDR3nt: TGTGCCAGCCTAGGGTGGACTAGCGGGAGTCGAGGGCAGTTCTTC
CDR3aa: CASLGWTSGSRGQFF

abundance: once
j_gene: TRBJ1-3
d_gene: NA
v_gene: TRBV18
CDR3nt: TGTGCCAGCTCCCCCTTAAGCCCCCAGGACACCATATATTTT
CDR3aa: CASSPLSPQDTIYF

abundance: NA
j_gene: TRBJ2-1
d_gene: TRBD2
v_gene: TRBV3-1/TRBV3-2
CDR3nt: TGTGCCAGCAGCCAGGCCTCCGGGACTAGCGGGAGGAAGCAGTTCTTC
CDR3aa: CASSQASGTSGRKQFF

abundance: NA
j_gene: TRBJ2-3
d_gene: TRBD1
v_gene: TRBV7-6
CDR3nt: TGTGCCAGCAGCGCACCGGGACAGGGGGCGAGAGATACGCAGTATTTT
CDR3aa: CASSAPGQGARDTQYF

abundance: NA
j_gene: TRBJ2-1
d_gene: TRBD2
v_gene: TRBV9
CDR3nt: TGTGCCAGCAGCGTAGGACTAGCGGGAGGGTGGAGCTCCTACAATGAGCAGTTCTTC
CDR3aa: CASSVGLAGGWSSYNEQFF

abundance: NA
j_gene: TRBJ1-4
d_gene: NA
v_gene: TRBV5-6
CDR3nt: TGTGCCAGCAGCTTGCGGCAGGGCATAGAGGAAAAACTGTTTTTT
CDR3aa: CASSLRQGIEEKLFF